The 3 T cell receptor beta chains presented below share a single source sample, sequenced in a study of human T cells and chemical hapten exposure. Time point specified: patch test 3, about 24 weeks after DPC sensitization. The treatment denotes: therapeutic diphenylcyclopropenone sensitization with weekly scalp DPC. TCRdb re-derived calls from the RACE reads in MiXCR, one entry per CDR3 protein. Of approximately 50,000 distinct CDR3 sequences in the sample, approximately 9.9% are singletons; the top ten hold over 15%. Here the sequenced sample was whole blood, taken in connection with sensitization to the hapten diphenylcyclopropenone (DPC). These receptors were taken from a woman between 40 and 55 years old with alopecia areata. Some clones in this sample may be carry-over from other donors' samples.

This clonotype was picked up a small number of times. The chain joins TRBV27 to TRBJ1-2; D is ambiguous. V was trimmed by 0 bases and J by 0 bases, leaving 5 bases between them. Germline V gene data show CDR1 as MNHEY and CDR2 as SMNVEV (reference sequence). This CDR3 is built from 14 residues. CDR3 bases: TGTGCCAGCAGTTTATCTAAAGCTAACTATGGCTACACCTTC. It codes for CASSLSKANYGYTF.

This clonotype has only a few counts. The CDR3 reads CASEGTSTDTQYF. In DNA, the CDR3 is TGTGCCTCCGAGGGGACTAGCACAGATACGCAGTATTTT. V gene TRBV6-2 or TRBV6-3 combines with J gene TRBJ2-3; weak D call: TRBD2 (6 bases). The CDR3 length is 13 residues. Germline assignment: CDR1 MNHEY and CDR2 SVGEGT. V dropped 11 bases and J dropped 0 bases, with 12 bases sitting between them.

This clonotype was picked up many times. J is TRBJ1-1 and V is TRBV12-3 or TRBV12-4, with D maybe TRBD1 (6 bases). The CDR3 contains 14 residues. V was shortened by 6 bases and J by 3 bases, with 14 bases between the two germline ends. In nucleotides, the CDR3 is TGTGCCAGCAGCGGACAGACCCCAGACACTGAAGCTTTCTTT. Translated: CASSGQTPDTEAFF.